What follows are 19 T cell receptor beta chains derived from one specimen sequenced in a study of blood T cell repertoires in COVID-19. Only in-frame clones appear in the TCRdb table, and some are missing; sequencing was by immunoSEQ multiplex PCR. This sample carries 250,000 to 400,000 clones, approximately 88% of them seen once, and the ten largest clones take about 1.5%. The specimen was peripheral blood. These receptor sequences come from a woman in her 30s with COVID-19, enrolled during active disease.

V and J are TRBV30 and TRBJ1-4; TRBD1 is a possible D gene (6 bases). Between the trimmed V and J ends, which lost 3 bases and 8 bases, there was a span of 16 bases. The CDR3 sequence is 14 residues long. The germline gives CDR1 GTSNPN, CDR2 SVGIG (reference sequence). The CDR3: CAWSGTGLREKLFF. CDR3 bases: TGTGCCTGGAGCGGAACAGGGCTCCGAGAAAAACTGTTTTTT.

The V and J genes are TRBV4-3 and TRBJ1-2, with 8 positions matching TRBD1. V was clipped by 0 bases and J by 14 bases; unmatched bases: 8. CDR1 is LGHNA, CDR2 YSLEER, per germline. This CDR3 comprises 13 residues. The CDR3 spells CASSQEPRTGWTF. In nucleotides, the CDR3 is TGCGCCAGCAGCCAAGAGCCTAGGACAGGGTGGACCTTC.

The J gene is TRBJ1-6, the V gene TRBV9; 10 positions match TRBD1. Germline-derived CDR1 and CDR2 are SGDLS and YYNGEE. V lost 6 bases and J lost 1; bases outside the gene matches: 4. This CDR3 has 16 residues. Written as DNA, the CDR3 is TGTGCCAGCACCCCGGGACAGGGGTCCTATAATTCACCCCTCCACTTT. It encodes CASTPGQGSYNSPLHF.

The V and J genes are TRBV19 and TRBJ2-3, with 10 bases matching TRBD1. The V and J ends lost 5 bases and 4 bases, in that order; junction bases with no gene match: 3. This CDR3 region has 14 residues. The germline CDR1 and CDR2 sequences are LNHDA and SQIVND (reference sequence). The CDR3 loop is CASSQDRGADTQYF. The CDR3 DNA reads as TGTGCCAGTAGTCAGGACAGGGGGGCAGATACGCAGTATTTT.

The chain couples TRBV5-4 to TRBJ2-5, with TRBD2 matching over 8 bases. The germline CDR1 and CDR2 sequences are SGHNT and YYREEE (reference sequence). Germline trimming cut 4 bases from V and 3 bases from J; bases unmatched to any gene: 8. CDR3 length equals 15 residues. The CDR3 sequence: CASSPRSGGKETQYF. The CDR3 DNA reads TGTGCCAGCAGCCCGAGAAGCGGGGGTAAAGAGACCCAGTACTTC.

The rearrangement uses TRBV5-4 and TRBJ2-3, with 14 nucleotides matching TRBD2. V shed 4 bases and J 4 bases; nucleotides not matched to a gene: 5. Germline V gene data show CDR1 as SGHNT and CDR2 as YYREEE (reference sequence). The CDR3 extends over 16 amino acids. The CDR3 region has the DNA TGTGCCAGCAGCCACCCGACTAGCGGGGGGGCAGATACGCAGTATTTT. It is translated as CASSHPTSGGADTQYF.

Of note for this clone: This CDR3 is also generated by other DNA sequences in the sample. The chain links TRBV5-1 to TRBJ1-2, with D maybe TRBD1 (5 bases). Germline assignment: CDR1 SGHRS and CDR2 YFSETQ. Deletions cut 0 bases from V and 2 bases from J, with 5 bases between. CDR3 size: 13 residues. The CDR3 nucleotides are TGCGCCAGCAGCTTGGACAGGAACTATGGCTACACCTTC. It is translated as CASSLDRNYGYTF.

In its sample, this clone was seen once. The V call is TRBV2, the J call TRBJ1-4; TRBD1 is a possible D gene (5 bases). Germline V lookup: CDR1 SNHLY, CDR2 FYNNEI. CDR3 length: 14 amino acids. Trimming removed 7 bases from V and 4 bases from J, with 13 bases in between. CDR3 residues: CASTAGGGNEKLFF. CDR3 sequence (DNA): TGTGCCAGCACAGCGGGGGGAGGTAATGAAAAACTGTTTTTT.

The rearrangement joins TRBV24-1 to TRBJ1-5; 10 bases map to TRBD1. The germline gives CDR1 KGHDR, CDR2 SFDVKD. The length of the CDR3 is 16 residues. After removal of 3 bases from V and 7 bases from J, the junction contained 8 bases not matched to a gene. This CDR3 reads CATSDPRQGAGQPQHF. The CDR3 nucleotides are TGTGCCACCAGTGATCCTAGACAGGGGGCTGGCCAGCCCCAGCATTTT.

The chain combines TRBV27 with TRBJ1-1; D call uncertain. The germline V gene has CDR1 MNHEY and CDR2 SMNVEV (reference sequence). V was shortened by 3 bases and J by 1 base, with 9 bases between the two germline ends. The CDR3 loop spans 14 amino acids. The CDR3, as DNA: TGTGCCAGCAGTTTTGTCCCAGGGAACACTGAAGCTTTCTTT. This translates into CASSFVPGNTEAFF.

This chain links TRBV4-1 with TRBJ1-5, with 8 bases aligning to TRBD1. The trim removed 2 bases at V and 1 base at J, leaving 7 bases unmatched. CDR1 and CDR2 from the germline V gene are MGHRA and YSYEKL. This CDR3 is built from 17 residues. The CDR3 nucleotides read TGCGCCAGCAGCCAACTGACAGGGGTGAGGAGCAATCAGCCCCAGCATTTT. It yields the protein CASSQLTGVRSNQPQHF.

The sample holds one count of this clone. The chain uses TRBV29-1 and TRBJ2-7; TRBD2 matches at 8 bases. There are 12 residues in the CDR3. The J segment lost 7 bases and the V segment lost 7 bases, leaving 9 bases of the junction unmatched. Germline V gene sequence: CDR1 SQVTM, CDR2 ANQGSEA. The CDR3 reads CSALGASGEQYV. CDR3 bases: TGCAGCGCCTTGGGGGCTAGCGGGGAGCAGTACGTC.

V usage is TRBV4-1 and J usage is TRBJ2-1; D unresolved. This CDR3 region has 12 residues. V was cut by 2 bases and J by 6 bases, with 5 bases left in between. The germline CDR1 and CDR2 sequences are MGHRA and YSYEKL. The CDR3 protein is CASSQFGNEQFF. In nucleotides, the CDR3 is TGCGCCAGCAGCCAATTCGGCAATGAGCAGTTCTTC.

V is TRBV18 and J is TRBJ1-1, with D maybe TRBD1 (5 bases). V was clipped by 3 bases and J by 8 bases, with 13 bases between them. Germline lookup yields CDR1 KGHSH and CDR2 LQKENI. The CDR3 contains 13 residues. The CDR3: CASSPGLDSEAFF. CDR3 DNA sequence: TGTGCCAGCTCACCGGGACTCGATTCCGAAGCTTTCTTT.

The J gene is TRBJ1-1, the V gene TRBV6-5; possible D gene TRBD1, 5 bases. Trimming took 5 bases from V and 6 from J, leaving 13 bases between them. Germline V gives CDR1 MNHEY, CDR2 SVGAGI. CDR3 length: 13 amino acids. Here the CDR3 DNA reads TGTGCCAGCAGTAGGTCGGGGGAGGCTGAAGCTTTCTTT. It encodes CASSRSGEAEAFF.

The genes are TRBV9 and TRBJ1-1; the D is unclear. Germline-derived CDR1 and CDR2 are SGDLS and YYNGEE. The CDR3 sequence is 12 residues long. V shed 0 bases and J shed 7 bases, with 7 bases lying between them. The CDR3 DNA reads TGTGCCAGCAGCGTAGGTTCAGGTGAAGCTTTCTTT. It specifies CASSVGSGEAFF.

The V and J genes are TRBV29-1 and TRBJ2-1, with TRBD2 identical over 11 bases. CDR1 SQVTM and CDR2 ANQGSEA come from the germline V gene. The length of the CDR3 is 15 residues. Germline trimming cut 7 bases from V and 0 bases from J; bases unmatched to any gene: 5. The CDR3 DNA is TGCAGCGCCTCCGGGACTAGCGGCTCCTACAATGAGCAGTTCTTC. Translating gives CSASGTSGSYNEQFF.

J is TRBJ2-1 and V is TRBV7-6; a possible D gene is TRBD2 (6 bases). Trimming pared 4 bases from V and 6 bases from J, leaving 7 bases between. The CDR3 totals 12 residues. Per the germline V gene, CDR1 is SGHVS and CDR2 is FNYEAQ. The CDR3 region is CASSSLANEQFF. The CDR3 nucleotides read TGTGCCAGCAGCTCACTAGCCAATGAGCAGTTCTTC.

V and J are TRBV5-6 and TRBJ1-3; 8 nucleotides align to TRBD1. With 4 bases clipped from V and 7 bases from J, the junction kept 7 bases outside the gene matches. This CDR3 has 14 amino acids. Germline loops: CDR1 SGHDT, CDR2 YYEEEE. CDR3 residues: CASSRRQGWNTIYF. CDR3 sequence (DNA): TGTGCCAGCAGCCGCAGACAGGGGTGGAACACCATATATTTT. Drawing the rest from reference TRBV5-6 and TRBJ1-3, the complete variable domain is DAGVTQSPTHLIKTRGQQVTLRCSPKSGHDTVSWYQQALGQGPQFIFQYYEEEERQRGNFPDRFSGHQFPNYSSELNVNALLLGDSALYLCASSRRQGWNTIYFGEGSWLTVV.